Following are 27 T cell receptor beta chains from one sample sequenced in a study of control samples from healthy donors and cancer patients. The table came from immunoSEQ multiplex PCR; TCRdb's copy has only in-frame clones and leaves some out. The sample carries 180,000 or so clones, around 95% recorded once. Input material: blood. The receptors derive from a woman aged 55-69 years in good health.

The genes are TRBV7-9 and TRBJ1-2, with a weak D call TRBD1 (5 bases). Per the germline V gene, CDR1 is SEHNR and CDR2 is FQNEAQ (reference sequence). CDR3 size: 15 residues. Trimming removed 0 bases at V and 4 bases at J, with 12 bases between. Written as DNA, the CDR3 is TGTGCCAGCAGCTTAGCGCGGGGGGTGGGCTATGGCTACACCTTC. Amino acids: CASSLARGVGYGYTF.

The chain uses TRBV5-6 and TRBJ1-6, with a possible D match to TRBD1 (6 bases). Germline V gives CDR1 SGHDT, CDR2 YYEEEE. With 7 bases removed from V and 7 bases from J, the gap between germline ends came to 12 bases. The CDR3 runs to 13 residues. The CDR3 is CASQLQGNSPLHF. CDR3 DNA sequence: TGTGCCAGCCAATTACAGGGCAATTCACCCCTCCACTTT.

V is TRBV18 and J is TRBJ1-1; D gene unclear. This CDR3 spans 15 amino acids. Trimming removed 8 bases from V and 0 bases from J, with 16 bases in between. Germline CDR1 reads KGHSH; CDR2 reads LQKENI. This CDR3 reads CASALGSDLNTEAFF. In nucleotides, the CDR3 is TGTGCCAGCGCGCTCGGGTCCGATTTGAACACTGAAGCTTTCTTT.

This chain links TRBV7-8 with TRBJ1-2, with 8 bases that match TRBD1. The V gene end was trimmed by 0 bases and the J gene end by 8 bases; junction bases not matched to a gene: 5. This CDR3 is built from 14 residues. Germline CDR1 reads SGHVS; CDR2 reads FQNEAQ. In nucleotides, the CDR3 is TGTGCCAGCAGCTTAGCGCAGGGGGCGGAGGGCTACACCTTC. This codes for CASSLAQGAEGYTF.

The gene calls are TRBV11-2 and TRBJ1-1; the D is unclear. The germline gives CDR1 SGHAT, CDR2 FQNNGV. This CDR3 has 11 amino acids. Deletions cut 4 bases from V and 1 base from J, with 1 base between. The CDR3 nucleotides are TGTGCCAGCAGCTCGAACACTGAAGCTTTCTTT. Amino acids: CASSSNTEAFF.

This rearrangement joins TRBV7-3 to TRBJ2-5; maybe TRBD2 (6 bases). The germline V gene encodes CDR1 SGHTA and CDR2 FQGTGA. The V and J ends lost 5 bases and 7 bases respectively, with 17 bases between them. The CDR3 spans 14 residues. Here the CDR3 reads CASSISPGEATQYF. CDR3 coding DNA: TGTGCCAGCAGCATATCACCGGGGGAGGCGACCCAGTACTTC.

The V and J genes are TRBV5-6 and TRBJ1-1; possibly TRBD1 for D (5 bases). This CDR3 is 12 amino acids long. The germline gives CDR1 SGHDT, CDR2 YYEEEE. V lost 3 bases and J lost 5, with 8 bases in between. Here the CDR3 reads CASSSGLTEAFF. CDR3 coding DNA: TGTGCCAGCAGCTCGGGACTGACTGAAGCTTTCTTT.

CDR3 protein: CASTRVSTNYGYTF. The CDR3 DNA follows: TGTGCCAGCACCAGAGTGTCTACTAACTATGGCTACACCTTC. The chain joins TRBV6-5 to TRBJ1-2; D is unclear. V lost 7 bases to trimming and J lost 0 bases, with 12 bases between them. Looked up from germline, CDR1 is MNHEY and CDR2 is SVGAGI. CDR3 length: 14 amino acids.

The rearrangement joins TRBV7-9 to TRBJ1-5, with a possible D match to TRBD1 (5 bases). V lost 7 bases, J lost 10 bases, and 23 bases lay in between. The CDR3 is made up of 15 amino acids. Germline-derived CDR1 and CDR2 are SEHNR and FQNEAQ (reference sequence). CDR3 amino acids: CASTPGGVLAIPQHF. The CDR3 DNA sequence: TGTGCCAGCACCCCCGGGGGGGTTTTAGCAATACCCCAGCATTTT.

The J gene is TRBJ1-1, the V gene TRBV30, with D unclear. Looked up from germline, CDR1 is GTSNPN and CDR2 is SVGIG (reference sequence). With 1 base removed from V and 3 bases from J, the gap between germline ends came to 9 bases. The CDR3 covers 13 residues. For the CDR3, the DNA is TGTGCCTGGAGTGGCTCAGGTGACACTGAAGCTTTCTTT. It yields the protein CAWSGSGDTEAFF. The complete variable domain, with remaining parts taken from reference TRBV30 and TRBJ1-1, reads SQTIHQWPATLVQPVGSPLSLECTVEGTSNPNLYWYRQAAGRGLQLLFYSVGIGQISSEVPQNLSASRPQDRQFILSSKKLLLSDSGFYLCAWSGSGDTEAFFGQGTRLTVV.

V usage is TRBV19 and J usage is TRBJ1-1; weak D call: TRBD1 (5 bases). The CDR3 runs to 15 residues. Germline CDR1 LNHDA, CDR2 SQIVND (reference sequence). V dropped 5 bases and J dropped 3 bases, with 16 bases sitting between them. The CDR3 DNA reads TGTGCCAGTAGTGGAACCCGGCTAGGGGACACTGAAGCTTTCTTT. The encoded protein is CASSGTRLGDTEAFF.

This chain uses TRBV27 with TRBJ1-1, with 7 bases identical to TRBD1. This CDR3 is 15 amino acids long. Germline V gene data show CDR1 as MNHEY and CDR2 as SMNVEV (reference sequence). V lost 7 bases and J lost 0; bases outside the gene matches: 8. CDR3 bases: TGTGCCAGCAAGGGGGCAGTCTCCATGAACACTGAAGCTTTCTTT. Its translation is CASKGAVSMNTEAFF.

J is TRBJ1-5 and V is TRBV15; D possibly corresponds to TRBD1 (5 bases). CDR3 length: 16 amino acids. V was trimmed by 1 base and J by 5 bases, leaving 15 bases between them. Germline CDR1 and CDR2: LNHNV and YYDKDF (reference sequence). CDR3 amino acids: CATSRVGSGGYQPQHF. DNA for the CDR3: TGTGCCACCAGCAGAGTGGGCAGCGGGGGGTATCAGCCCCAGCATTTT. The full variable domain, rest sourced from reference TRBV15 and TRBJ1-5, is DAMVIQNPRYQVTQFGKPVTLSCSQTLNHNVMYWYQQKSSQAPKLLFHYYDKDFNNEADTPDNFQSRRPNTSFCFLDIRSPGLGDTAMYLCATSRVGSGGYQPQHFGDGTRLSIL.

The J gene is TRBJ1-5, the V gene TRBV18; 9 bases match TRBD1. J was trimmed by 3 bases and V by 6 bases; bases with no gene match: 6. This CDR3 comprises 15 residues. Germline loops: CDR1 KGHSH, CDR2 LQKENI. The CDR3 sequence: CASSAGTGNNQPQHF. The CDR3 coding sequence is TGTGCCAGCTCGGCCGGGACAGGGAACAATCAGCCCCAGCATTTT.

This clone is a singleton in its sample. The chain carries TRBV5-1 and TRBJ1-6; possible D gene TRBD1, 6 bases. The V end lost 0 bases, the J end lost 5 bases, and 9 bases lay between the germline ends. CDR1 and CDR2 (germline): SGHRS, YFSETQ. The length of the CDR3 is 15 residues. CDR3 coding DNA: TGCGCCAGCAGCTTGGTGTCAGGGGATAATTCACCCCTCCACTTT. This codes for CASSLVSGDNSPLHF.

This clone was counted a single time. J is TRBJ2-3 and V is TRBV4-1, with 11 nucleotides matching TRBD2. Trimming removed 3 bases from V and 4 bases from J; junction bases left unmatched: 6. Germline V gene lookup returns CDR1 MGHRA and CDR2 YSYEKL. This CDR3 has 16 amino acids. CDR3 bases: TGCGCCAGCAGCCATTTAGCGGGGGGGGGCGCAGATACGCAGTATTTT. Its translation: CASSHLAGGGADTQYF.

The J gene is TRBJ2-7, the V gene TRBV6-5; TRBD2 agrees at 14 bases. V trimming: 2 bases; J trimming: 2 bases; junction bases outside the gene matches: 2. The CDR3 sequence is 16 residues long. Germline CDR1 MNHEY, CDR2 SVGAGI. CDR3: CASSYGLAGGTYEQYF. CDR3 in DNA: TGTGCCAGCAGTTACGGACTAGCGGGGGGCACCTACGAGCAGTACTTC.

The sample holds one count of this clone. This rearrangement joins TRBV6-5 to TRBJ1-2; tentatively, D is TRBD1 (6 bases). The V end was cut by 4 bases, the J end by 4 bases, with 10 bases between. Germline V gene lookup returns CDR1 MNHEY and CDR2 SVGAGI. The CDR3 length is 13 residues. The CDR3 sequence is CASSLGGLYGYTF. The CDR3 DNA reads TGTGCCAGCAGTTTGGGGGGCCTCTATGGCTACACCTTC.

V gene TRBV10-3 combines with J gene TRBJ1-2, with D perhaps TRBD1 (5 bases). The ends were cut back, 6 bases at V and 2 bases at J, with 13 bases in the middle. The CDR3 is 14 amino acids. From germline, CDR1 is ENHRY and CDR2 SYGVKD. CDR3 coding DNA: TGTGCCATCAGATCGACAGAATACAACTATGGCTACACCTTC. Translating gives CAIRSTEYNYGYTF.

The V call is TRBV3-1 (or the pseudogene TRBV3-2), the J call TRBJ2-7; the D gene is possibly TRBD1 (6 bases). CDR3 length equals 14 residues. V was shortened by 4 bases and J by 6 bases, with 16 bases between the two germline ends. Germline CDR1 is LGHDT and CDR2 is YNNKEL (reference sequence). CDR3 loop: CASSPRNRVSEQYF. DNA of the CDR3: TGTGCCAGCAGCCCTCGGAACAGGGTGTCCGAGCAGTACTTC.

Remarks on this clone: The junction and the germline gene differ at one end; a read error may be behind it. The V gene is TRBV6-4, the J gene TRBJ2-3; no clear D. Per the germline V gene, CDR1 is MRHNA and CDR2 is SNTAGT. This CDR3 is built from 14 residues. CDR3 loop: CDSSDGRSTDTQYF. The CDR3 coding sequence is TGTGACAGCAGTGACGGACGTAGCACAGATACGCAGTATTTT.

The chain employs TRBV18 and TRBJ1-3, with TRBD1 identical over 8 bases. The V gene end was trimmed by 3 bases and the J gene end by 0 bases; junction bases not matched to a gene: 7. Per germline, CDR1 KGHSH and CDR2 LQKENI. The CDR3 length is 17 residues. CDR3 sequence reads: CASSPPSTGASGNTIYF. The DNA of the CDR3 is TGTGCCAGCTCACCTCCATCGACAGGGGCCTCTGGAAACACCATATATTTT.

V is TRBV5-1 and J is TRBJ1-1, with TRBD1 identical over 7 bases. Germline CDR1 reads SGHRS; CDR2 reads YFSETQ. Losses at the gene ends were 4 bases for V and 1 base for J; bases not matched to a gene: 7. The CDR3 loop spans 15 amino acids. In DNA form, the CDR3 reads TGCGCCAGCAGCAACTACCAGGGGGGGAACACTGAAGCTTTCTTT. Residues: CASSNYQGGNTEAFF.

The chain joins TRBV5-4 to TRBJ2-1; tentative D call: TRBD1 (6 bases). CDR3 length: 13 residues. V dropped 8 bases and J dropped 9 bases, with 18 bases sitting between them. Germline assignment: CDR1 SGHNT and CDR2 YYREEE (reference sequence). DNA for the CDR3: TGTGCCAGTACAAAAACAGGGCCCAGTGAGCAGTTCTTC. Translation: CASTKTGPSEQFF.

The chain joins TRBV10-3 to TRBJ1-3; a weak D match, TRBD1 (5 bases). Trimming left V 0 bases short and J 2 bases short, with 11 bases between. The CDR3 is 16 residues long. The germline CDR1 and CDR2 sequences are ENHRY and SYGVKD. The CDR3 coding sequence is TGTGCCATCAGTGAGTCAGGGGAAACAGCTGGAAACACCATATATTTT. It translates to CAISESGETAGNTIYF.

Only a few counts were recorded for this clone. The DNA for the CDR3 is TGTGCCAGCAGCCCCCAACCTGTACCAGGGGATGGCTACACCTTC. It yields the protein CASSPQPVPGDGYTF. V usage is TRBV7-3 and J usage is TRBJ1-2; TRBD1 is a possible D gene (6 bases). V dropped 5 bases and J dropped 6 bases, with 19 bases sitting between them. CDR1 SGHTA and CDR2 FQGTGA come from the germline V gene. The CDR3 runs 15 residues.

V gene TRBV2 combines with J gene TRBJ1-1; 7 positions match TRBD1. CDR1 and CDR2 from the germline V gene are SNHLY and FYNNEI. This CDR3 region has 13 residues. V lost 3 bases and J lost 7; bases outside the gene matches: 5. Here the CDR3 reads CASSEGTAGEAFF. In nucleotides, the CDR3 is TGTGCCAGCAGTGAGGGGACAGCCGGTGAAGCTTTCTTT.